This passage covers 20 T cell receptor beta chains from one sample sequenced in a study of blood T cell repertoires in COVID-19. Some clones are missing from TCRdb's copy, which holds only in-frame ones; the method was immunoSEQ multiplex PCR. This table holds 250,000 to 300,000 clones, approximately 91% found once. Sequencing input: peripheral blood. These receptors were collected from a woman in her fifties or sixties with acute or convalescent COVID-19.

The chain is built from TRBV28 and TRBJ1-2, with 7 bases aligning to TRBD1. The CDR3 sequence is 16 residues long. V lost 6 bases to trimming and J lost 0 bases; unmatched junction nucleotides: 10. Germline CDR1 is MDHEN and CDR2 is SYDVKM. CDR3 DNA: TGTGCCAGCAGCCCAAGGGGACAGAGTCCTAACTATGGCTACACCTTC. Translation gives CASSPRGQSPNYGYTF.

The chain joins TRBV3-1 (or the pseudogene TRBV3-2) to TRBJ2-5, with a possible D match to TRBD2 (6 bases). The CDR3 runs to 15 residues. Trimming left V 0 bases short and J 1 base short, with 9 bases between. Per the germline V gene, CDR1 is LGHDT and CDR2 is YNNKEL (reference sequence). For the CDR3, the DNA is TGTGCCAGCAGCCAAGATTGGAGGGGCCAAGAGACCCAGTACTTC. It specifies CASSQDWRGQETQYF.

CDR3 residues: CASRAVIGGGETQYF. CDR3 bases: TGTGCCAGCAGGGCCGTTATAGGGGGCGGGGAGACCCAGTACTTC. The rearrangement links TRBV6-5 to TRBJ2-5; 7 nucleotides align to TRBD1. The junction had 12 bases not matched to a gene; V was cut back by 6 bases and J by 5 bases. The CDR3 totals 15 residues. CDR1 and CDR2 (germline): MNHEY, SVGAGI.

The V call is TRBV7-9, the J call TRBJ2-7; a possible D gene is TRBD2 (5 bases). CDR1 is SEHNR, CDR2 FQNEAQ, per germline (reference sequence). V lost 2 bases and J 3 bases, leaving 17 bases between the germline ends. The CDR3 length is 16 residues. For the CDR3, the DNA is TGTGCCAGCAGCTTACTATCGACTACACCCTTCTACGAGCAGTACTTC. Amino acids: CASSLLSTTPFYEQYF.

This clone was detected only once. The chain carries TRBV5-4 and TRBJ1-2, with D unresolved. CDR1 and CDR2 (germline): SGHNT, YYREEE (reference sequence). Trimming stripped 4 bases from V and 5 bases from J, with 21 bases between. This CDR3 is 16 amino acids long. The CDR3 DNA reads TGTGCCAGCAGCCACCCCGAAACTACAAGCACGTATGGCTACACCTTC. Its translation: CASSHPETTSTYGYTF.

V is TRBV5-4 and J is TRBJ2-2; TRBD1 matches 7 bases. The trim removed 5 bases at V and 0 bases at J, leaving 7 bases unmatched. The CDR3 totals 16 residues. CDR1 is SGHNT and CDR2 is YYREEE in the germline V gene (reference sequence). CDR3 coding DNA: TGTGCCAGCAGTCAAAAGGGGGCACCGAACACCGGGGAGCTGTTTTTT. It translates to CASSQKGAPNTGELFF. The entire variable domain, with the rest obtained from reference TRBV5-4 and TRBJ2-2, is as follows: ETGVTQSPTHLIKTRGQQVTLRCSSQSGHNTVSWYQQALGQGPQFIFQYYREEENGRGNFPPRFSGLQFPNYSSELNVNALELDDSALYLCASSQKGAPNTGELFFGEGSRLTVL.

The chain recombines TRBV18 with TRBJ1-1; D might be TRBD1 (6 bases). Germline V CDR1 and CDR2: KGHSH, LQKENI. Trimming pared 5 bases from V and 3 bases from J, leaving 16 bases between. The CDR3 consists of 15 residues. The CDR3 nucleotides read TGTGCCAGCTCAGTCAAACAGGGTGTGGACACTGAAGCTTTCTTT. It translates to CASSVKQGVDTEAFF.

The chain combines TRBV6-6 with TRBJ1-2, with TRBD1 identical over 7 bases. The J segment lost 4 bases and the V segment lost 6 bases, leaving 5 bases of the junction unmatched. CDR3 length: 13 residues. The V gene's germline CDR1 is MNHNY and CDR2 SVGAGI (reference sequence). CDR3 nucleotide sequence: TGTGCCAGCAGCTCAGACAGGGTCTATGGCTACACCTTC. It is translated as CASSSDRVYGYTF.

The chain couples TRBV5-8 to TRBJ1-6; 7 nucleotides align to TRBD1. The germline V gene has CDR1 SGHTS and CDR2 YDEGEE. V lost 0 bases, J lost 6 bases, and 3 bases stayed unmatched. There are 15 residues in the CDR3. Here the CDR3 DNA reads TGTGCCAGCAGCTTGGGGGACAGTGGTAATTCACCCCTCCACTTT. The encoded protein is CASSLGDSGNSPLHF.

The rearrangement joins TRBV9 to TRBJ1-4, with D possibly being TRBD1 (6 bases). The ends were cut back, 3 bases at V and 8 bases at J, with 17 bases in the middle. Per the germline V gene, CDR1 is SGDLS and CDR2 is YYNGEE. The CDR3 has 15 amino acids. CDR3 bases: TGTGCCAGCAGCGAGTCCGGGACATCTCAAGAAAAACTGTTTTTT. It codes for CASSESGTSQEKLFF.

The chain is built from TRBV6-5 and TRBJ1-5; 7 bases map to TRBD1. V shed 8 bases and J 6 bases; nucleotides not matched to a gene: 10. Germline V gene sequence: CDR1 MNHEY, CDR2 SVGAGI. CDR3 length: 14 residues. CDR3 nucleotide sequence: TGTGCCAGCCTGAACTACAGGGGTGGTCAGCCCCAGCATTTT. Protein sequence: CASLNYRGGQPQHF.

The chain joins TRBV20-1 to TRBJ2-7; D gene ambiguous. CDR3 length: 11 residues. V shed 0 bases and J shed 11 bases, with 11 bases lying between them. In germline, CDR1 is DFQATT, CDR2 SNEGSKA (reference sequence). CDR3 sequence (DNA): TGCAGTGCTAGAGAGGCCCCGCAAGAGTACTTC. It is translated as CSAREAPQEYF.

The chain joins TRBV27 to TRBJ2-7; 9 bases are a match to TRBD1. The CDR3 spans 13 residues. From germline, CDR1 is MNHEY and CDR2 SMNVEV (reference sequence). The V and J ends lost 6 bases and 5 bases, in that order; junction bases with no gene match: 5. The CDR3 spells CASSWDRVDEQYF. For the CDR3, the DNA is TGTGCCAGCAGCTGGGACAGGGTTGACGAGCAGTACTTC.

The chain joins TRBV6-2 or TRBV6-3 to TRBJ1-4; D is undetermined. Germline loops: CDR1 MNHEY, CDR2 SVGEGT. The CDR3 totals 16 residues. The ends were cut back, 6 bases at V and 1 base at J, with 15 bases in the middle. The CDR3 DNA follows: TGTGCCAGCAGCCCCGGAGAAATGGGAACTAATGAAAAACTGTTTTTT. It specifies CASSPGEMGTNEKLFF.

The J gene is TRBJ2-5, the V gene TRBV7-2, with TRBD2 matching over 9 bases. The CDR3 runs 17 residues. The ends lost 5 bases at V and 1 base at J; junction bases unmatched: 11. Germline V CDR1 and CDR2: SGHTA, FQGNSA. The CDR3 is CASSVRWAGGPQETQYF. CDR3 nucleotide sequence: TGTGCCAGCAGCGTCAGATGGGCGGGAGGGCCCCAAGAGACCCAGTACTTC.

This rearrangement joins TRBV12-3 or TRBV12-4 to TRBJ1-1, with D possibly being TRBD1 (6 bases). The CDR3 spans 12 residues. Deletions cut 7 bases from V and 5 bases from J, with 11 bases between. This CDR3 reads CASTGVWTEAFF. In nucleotides, the CDR3 is TGTGCCAGCACAGGGGTGTGGACTGAAGCTTTCTTT.

V is TRBV6-5 and J is TRBJ1-2; 10 nucleotides line up with TRBD1. Germline V gene sequence: CDR1 MNHEY, CDR2 SVGAGI. There are 16 residues in the CDR3. V was pared by 0 bases and J by 6 bases, with 7 bases of the junction left unmatched. CDR3 nucleotide sequence: TGTGCCAGCAGTTACTCGAGGCGACAGGGGGCGGATGGCTACACCTTC. Translation: CASSYSRRQGADGYTF.

The rearrangement links TRBV7-6 to TRBJ1-2, with TRBD1 matching over 9 bases. The CDR3 spans 15 residues. The trim removed 5 bases at V and 2 bases at J, leaving 6 bases unmatched. Germline CDR1 reads SGHVS; CDR2 reads FNYEAQ. The CDR3 loop reads CASSRQQGANYGYTF. The CDR3 DNA reads as TGTGCCAGCAGCCGACAACAGGGGGCCAACTATGGCTACACCTTC. Variable domain in full (rest from reference TRBV7-6 and TRBJ1-2): GAGVSQSPRYKVTKRGQDVALRCDPISGHVSLYWYRQALGQGPEFLTYFNYEAQQDKSGLPNDRFSAERPEGSISTLTIQRTEQRDSAMYRCASSRQQGANYGYTFGSGTRLTVV.

The J gene is TRBJ1-1, the V gene TRBV18; 7 bases line up with TRBD1. Trimming at V came to 5 bases and at J to 7 bases, leaving 13 bases not matched to a gene. The CDR3 has 15 residues. Germline CDR1 and CDR2: KGHSH and LQKENI. The CDR3 loop reads CASSFTGAAKGEAFF. The CDR3 bases are TGTGCCAGCTCATTCACAGGGGCCGCAAAAGGTGAAGCTTTCTTT.

The chain couples TRBV5-4 to TRBJ2-2; D gene ambiguous. Trimming took 2 bases from V and 3 from J, leaving 11 bases between them. The CDR3 extends over 15 amino acids. The germline V gene encodes CDR1 SGHNT and CDR2 YYREEE (reference sequence). In DNA form, the CDR3 reads TGTGCCAGCAGCTTTTCTGTTCGGGACACCGGGGAGCTGTTTTTT. Its translation: CASSFSVRDTGELFF.